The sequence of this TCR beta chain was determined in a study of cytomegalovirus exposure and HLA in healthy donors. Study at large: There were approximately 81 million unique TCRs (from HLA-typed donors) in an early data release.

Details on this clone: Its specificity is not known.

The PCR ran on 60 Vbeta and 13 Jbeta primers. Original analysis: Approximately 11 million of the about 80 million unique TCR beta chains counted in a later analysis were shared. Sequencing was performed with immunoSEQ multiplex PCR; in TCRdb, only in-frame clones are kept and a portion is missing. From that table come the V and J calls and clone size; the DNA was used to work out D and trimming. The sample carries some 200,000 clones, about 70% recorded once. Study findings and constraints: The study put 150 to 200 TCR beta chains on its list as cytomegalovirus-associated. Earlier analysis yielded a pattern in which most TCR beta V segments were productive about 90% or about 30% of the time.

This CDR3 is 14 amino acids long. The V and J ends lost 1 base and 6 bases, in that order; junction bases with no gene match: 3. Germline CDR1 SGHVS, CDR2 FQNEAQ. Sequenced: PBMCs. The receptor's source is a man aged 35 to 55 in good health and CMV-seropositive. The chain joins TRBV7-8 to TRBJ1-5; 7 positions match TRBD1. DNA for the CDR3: TGTGCCAGCAGCTTAGGGGGACAGAGTCAGCCCCAGCATTTT. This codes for CASSLGGQSQPQHF.